The 27 T cell receptor beta chains presented below share a single source sample, sequenced in a study of shared clonotypes between healthy human individuals. Clones were read by immunoSEQ multiplex PCR, and TCRdb kept only the in-frame ones, dropping some. The sample holds around 2.3 million clones, approximately 96% seen once. The sample comprised naive CD4+ T cells sorted from blood. Subset meaning: CD45RA+ positively selected. These receptors all come from a man aged 18 to 29 in good health.

The chain recombines TRBV6-5 with TRBJ2-1; the match to TRBD2 covers 9 bases. Germline CDR1 is MNHEY and CDR2 is SVGAGI. The CDR3 runs to 15 residues. V lost 0 bases and J lost 14; bases outside the gene matches: 11. The CDR3 here is CASSYSVAGAGREFF. The CDR3 DNA reads TGTGCCAGCAGTTACTCAGTAGCGGGGGCAGGGAGGGAGTTCTTC.

This chain joins TRBV29-1 and TRBJ2-3, with 7 bases that match TRBD1. Per germline, CDR1 SQVTM and CDR2 ANQGSEA. The V gene end was trimmed by 8 bases and the J gene end by 0 bases; junction bases not matched to a gene: 2. The CDR3 extends over 12 amino acids. In DNA, the CDR3 is TGCAGCTCGGGACAGAGCACAGATACGCAGTATTTT. Its protein product is CSSGQSTDTQYF.

In DNA, the CDR3 is TGTGCCAGTAGTATCGGGACAGGGGGTGGCTACACCTTC. This sequence encodes CASSIGTGGGYTF. V usage is TRBV19 and J usage is TRBJ1-2; 11 bases are a match to TRBD1. The CDR3 is 13 residues long. J gave up 7 bases and V 3 bases, and 1 base lay outside the gene matches. In germline, CDR1 is LNHDA, CDR2 SQIVND (reference sequence).

The CDR3 nucleotides are TGTGCCAGCAGCAGGACACCCTACGAGCAGTACTTC. Amino acids: CASSRTPYEQYF. The chain is built from TRBV5-8 and TRBJ2-7; D is perhaps TRBD1 (5 bases). Germline V gene lookup returns CDR1 SGHTS and CDR2 YDEGEE. Trimming left V 4 bases short and J 2 bases short, with 7 bases between. The CDR3 runs 12 residues.

The chain employs TRBV7-2 and TRBJ1-2, with D possibly being TRBD1 (5 bases). The V end lost 4 bases, the J end lost 0 bases, and 15 bases lay between the germline ends. Germline CDR1 and CDR2: SGHTA and FQGNSA. The CDR3 is made up of 16 amino acids. The CDR3 nucleotides read TGTGCCAGCAGCTCAGCGGGGGACCCAGCTAACTATGGCTACACCTTC. This codes for CASSSAGDPANYGYTF.

This clone has a single count. The genes are TRBV19 and TRBJ2-1, with 8 bases aligning to TRBD2. The CDR3 loop spans 15 amino acids. Trimming removed 7 bases from V and 6 bases from J; junction bases left unmatched: 11. Germline V gives CDR1 LNHDA, CDR2 SQIVND (reference sequence). The CDR3 coding sequence is TGTGCCAGTATTAAAATGGCGGGGGGATTCAATGAGCAGTTCTTC. Amino acids: CASIKMAGGFNEQFF.

This sequence joins TRBV30 and TRBJ2-7; D perhaps matches TRBD1 (6 bases). The germline V gene encodes CDR1 GTSNPN and CDR2 SVGIG (reference sequence). The CDR3 is 12 residues long. Trimming removed 3 bases from V and 3 bases from J, with 9 bases in between. The CDR3 protein is CAWRSRGYEQYF. CDR3 nucleotides: TGTGCCTGGAGATCCAGGGGCTACGAGCAGTACTTC.

This chain joins TRBV7-9 and TRBJ1-1, with 10 bases aligning to TRBD1. The CDR3 totals 16 residues. Germline V gene sequence: CDR1 SEHNR, CDR2 FQNEAQ (reference sequence). V gave up 5 bases and J gave up 5 bases; unmatched junction bases: 11. The CDR3 region is CASSLRTTGGGTEAFF. The DNA for the CDR3 is TGTGCCAGCAGCCTAAGGACGACAGGGGGCGGTACTGAAGCTTTCTTT. Full variable domain (remainder filled in from reference TRBV7-9 and TRBJ1-1): DTGVSQNPRHKITKRGQNVTFRCDPISEHNRLYWYRQTLGQGPEFLTYFQNEAQLEKSRLLSDRFSAERPKGSFSTLEIQRTEQGDSAMYLCASSLRTTGGGTEAFFGQGTRLTVV.

The V gene is TRBV6-6, the J gene TRBJ2-1; D tentatively fits TRBD1 or TRBD2 (5 bases each). Germline V gene lookup returns CDR1 MNHNY and CDR2 SVGAGI (reference sequence). V dropped 2 bases and J dropped 7 bases, with 6 bases sitting between them. CDR3 length: 12 residues. The CDR3 DNA reads TGTGCCAGCAGTTACGGGGGAAATGAGCAGTTCTTC. It specifies CASSYGGNEQFF.

The rearrangement joins TRBV5-1 to TRBJ2-2; TRBD2 matches 9 bases. J gave up 4 bases and V 0 bases, and 7 bases lay outside the gene matches. Germline V gives CDR1 SGHRS, CDR2 YFSETQ. The CDR3 has 17 residues. The CDR3 nucleotides are TGCGCCAGCAGCTTGGGTGCTAGCGGGGCGAGCACCGGGGAGCTGTTTTTT. Its translation is CASSLGASGASTGELFF.

The chain has TRBV11-2 and TRBJ2-7, with D tentatively TRBD1 (5 bases). The V end was cut by 5 bases, the J end by 2 bases, with 13 bases between. This CDR3 contains 14 residues. The V gene's germline CDR1 is SGHAT and CDR2 FQNNGV. For the CDR3, the DNA is TGTGCCAGCAGCGTTGCAGGGTTCACCTACGAGCAGTACTTC. Amino acids: CASSVAGFTYEQYF.

This chain uses TRBV28 with TRBJ1-6; TRBD1 matches at 7 bases. Germline lookup yields CDR1 MDHEN and CDR2 SYDVKM. This CDR3 is 13 amino acids long. J gave up 6 bases and V 10 bases, and 6 bases lay outside the gene matches. In nucleotides, the CDR3 is TGTGCCACCAACCGGGACAGTAATTCACCCCTCCACTTT. Its protein is CATNRDSNSPLHF. Combining the CDR3 with reference TRBV28 and TRBJ1-6 gives the whole variable domain DVKVTQSSRYLVKRTGEKVFLECVQDMDHENMFWYRQDPGLGLRLIYFSYDVKMKEKGDIPEGYSVSREKKERFSLILESASTNQTSMYLCATNRDSNSPLHFGNGTRLTVT.

V and J are TRBV4-1 and TRBJ1-5, with 7 bases matching TRBD1. V lost 4 bases, J lost 2 bases, and 8 bases stayed unmatched. Germline V CDR1 and CDR2: MGHRA, YSYEKL. The CDR3 contains 16 residues. CDR3 DNA sequence: TGCGCCAGCAGCCGAGAGGGGGCAGGGGGCAATCAGCCCCAGCATTTT. The encoded protein is CASSREGAGGNQPQHF.

In nucleotides, the CDR3 is TGTGCCAGCAGCTTAGGGGTAGGGGCCGGCGGGGAGCTGTTTTTT. Translation: CASSLGVGAGGELFF. The genes are TRBV11-2 and TRBJ2-2, with D maybe TRBD1 (5 bases). In germline, CDR1 is SGHAT, CDR2 FQNNGV. V was clipped by 1 base and J by 7 bases, with 13 bases between them. This CDR3 has 15 residues.

J is TRBJ2-5 and V is TRBV15; D might be TRBD1 or TRBD2, each matching 9 bases. V shed 1 base and J shed 5 bases, with 14 bases lying between them. From germline, CDR1 is LNHNV and CDR2 YYDKDF (reference sequence). The CDR3 consists of 15 residues. The CDR3 reads CATSRASGTGETQYF. The CDR3, as DNA: TGTGCCACCAGCAGAGCTAGCGGGACAGGGGAGACCCAGTACTTC.

The chain joins TRBV5-4 to TRBJ2-1; possibly TRBD1 or TRBD2 for D (5 bases each). CDR1 is SGHNT, CDR2 YYREEE, per germline (reference sequence). This CDR3 is 16 amino acids long. Trimming stripped 0 bases from V and 8 bases from J, with 18 bases between. Written as DNA, the CDR3 is TGTGCCAGCAGCTTGGCCGGGCAGGCGAGGGGTCATGAGCAGTTCTTC. Encoded protein: CASSLAGQARGHEQFF. Full variable domain (outside the CDR3, taken from reference TRBV5-4 and TRBJ2-1): ETGVTQSPTHLIKTRGQQVTLRCSSQSGHNTVSWYQQALGQGPQFIFQYYREEENGRGNFPPRFSGLQFPNYSSELNVNALELDDSALYLCASSLAGQARGHEQFFGPGTRLTVL.

The V gene is TRBV6-5, the J gene TRBJ1-1, with TRBD1 identical over 7 bases. V shed 4 bases, J shed 0 bases, and the junction held 5 bases outside the gene matches. CDR1 is MNHEY, CDR2 SVGAGI, per germline. The CDR3 totals 15 residues. The CDR3 DNA sequence: TGTGCCAGCAGTTGGGGGGGACAGTTGAACACTGAAGCTTTCTTT. Protein: CASSWGGQLNTEAFF.

The chain combines TRBV4-3 with TRBJ1-4; perhaps TRBD1 as D (6 bases). V was cut by 4 bases and J by 7 bases, with 10 bases left in between. The germline V gene encodes CDR1 LGHNA and CDR2 YSLEER. This CDR3 is built from 13 residues. The CDR3, as DNA: TGCGCCAGCAGCCGAAGGGGGGTTGAAAAACTGTTTTTT. Residues: CASSRRGVEKLFF.

The genes are TRBV19 and TRBJ1-1, with no clear D. This CDR3 is 14 amino acids long. Trimming removed 9 bases from V and 0 bases from J, with 14 bases in between. The V gene's germline CDR1 is LNHDA and CDR2 SQIVND (reference sequence). The CDR3 sequence: CASGVGYVNTEAFF. CDR3 bases: TGTGCCAGCGGGGTAGGGTATGTGAACACTGAAGCTTTCTTT.

The chain has TRBV29-1 and TRBJ2-4, with TRBD2 as a possible D gene (5 bases). From germline, CDR1 is SQVTM and CDR2 ANQGSEA. The CDR3 extends over 17 amino acids. The V gene lost 7 bases and the J gene lost 0 bases, with 22 bases spanning the gap. The CDR3 coding sequence is TGCAGCGCTTGGGTCTCGGGGATCTCCCTAGCCAAAAACATTCAGTACTTC. Protein product: CSAWVSGISLAKNIQYF.

The chain is built from TRBV6-1 and TRBJ2-1, with 8 nucleotides matching TRBD2. Germline V gives CDR1 MNHNS, CDR2 SASEGT. V lost 6 bases and J lost 6; bases outside the gene matches: 4. This CDR3 region has 13 residues. The chain's CDR3 is CASSGTSRNEQFF. In nucleotides, the CDR3 is TGTGCCAGCAGCGGGACTAGTCGCAATGAGCAGTTCTTC.

J is TRBJ1-2 and V is TRBV21-1. TRBV21-1 is marked as a pseudogene. The length of the CDR3 is 14 residues. CDR3 DNA sequence: TGTGCCATCAAGGGTATCGGAAGAAACTATGGCTACACCTTC. Its translation: CAIKGIGRNYGYTF.

The chain carries TRBV11-3 and TRBJ2-1; 11 nucleotides match TRBD2. The CDR3 covers 15 residues. V shed 5 bases and J 7 bases; nucleotides not matched to a gene: 7. The germline V gene has CDR1 SGHNT and CDR2 YENEEA. This chain's CDR3 is CASSRLAGKGNEQFF. The CDR3 DNA sequence: TGTGCCAGCAGCCGACTAGCGGGAAAAGGTAATGAGCAGTTCTTC.

This clone was picked up one time. V usage is TRBV7-9 and J usage is TRBJ1-4; the D gene is possibly TRBD1 (5 bases). The CDR3 is 15 amino acids. V lost 2 bases to trimming and J lost 4 bases, with 11 bases between them. Germline lookup yields CDR1 SEHNR and CDR2 FQNEAQ (reference sequence). The CDR3 protein is CASSLSPGSNEKLFF. The CDR3 DNA sequence: TGTGCCAGCAGCTTAAGCCCAGGGAGTAATGAAAAACTGTTTTTT.

The gene calls are TRBV10-3 and TRBJ2-5; 13 nucleotides agree with TRBD2. The CDR3 runs to 13 residues. CDR1 and CDR2 from the germline V gene are ENHRY and SYGVKD. V dropped 11 bases and J dropped 4; count of bases not matched to a gene: 4. The CDR3 sequence: CAAGTSGVETQYF. The CDR3 coding sequence is TGTGCCGCCGGGACTAGCGGGGTAGAGACCCAGTACTTC.

The chain couples TRBV5-1 to TRBJ2-7; no clear D. V dropped 2 bases and J dropped 2 bases, with 11 bases sitting between them. Germline V gives CDR1 SGHRS, CDR2 YFSETQ. CDR3 length: 14 residues. The CDR3 nucleotides are TGCGCCAGCAGCTTTTCCCTAGGGACCTACGAGCAGTACTTC. Its translation: CASSFSLGTYEQYF.

This rearrangement joins TRBV5-5 to TRBJ2-7, with TRBD2 identical over 11 bases. CDR1 SGHKS and CDR2 YYEKEE come from the germline V gene (reference sequence). The CDR3 extends over 15 amino acids. J was trimmed by 4 bases and V by 4 bases; bases with no gene match: 7. As DNA, the CDR3 is TGTGCCAGCAGCAACGTAGCGGGGGGGCCTTACGAGCAGTACTTC. This encodes CASSNVAGGPYEQYF.